Here is one T cell receptor (beta chain) with its context. These data are taken from a study of T-cell reconstitution after alpha-beta-depleted transplantation in children. There are 13 residues in the CDR3. The ends were cut back, 2 bases at V and 8 bases at J, with 13 bases in the middle. CDR1 and CDR2 (germline): SGHDT, YYEEEE. Library preparation (for TCRbeta) was performed with unique molecular identifiers. TCRdb called the PCR reads again in MiXCR, with one record for every CDR3 protein. The table records 90,000 to 100,000 distinct CDR3 sequences, more than 20% of them present only once. This TCR came from a boy aged 2 to 10 with acute lymphoblastic leukemia, due to receive a stem cell transplant. The chain is built from TRBV5-6 and TRBJ1-2; D unclear. Material: PBMCs, obtained before TCRalphabeta/CD19-depleted stem cell transplant. The CDR3 is CASSLGPYKGYTF. The CDR3 DNA is TGTGCCAGCAGCTTAGGCCCCTATAAAGGCTACACCTTC.